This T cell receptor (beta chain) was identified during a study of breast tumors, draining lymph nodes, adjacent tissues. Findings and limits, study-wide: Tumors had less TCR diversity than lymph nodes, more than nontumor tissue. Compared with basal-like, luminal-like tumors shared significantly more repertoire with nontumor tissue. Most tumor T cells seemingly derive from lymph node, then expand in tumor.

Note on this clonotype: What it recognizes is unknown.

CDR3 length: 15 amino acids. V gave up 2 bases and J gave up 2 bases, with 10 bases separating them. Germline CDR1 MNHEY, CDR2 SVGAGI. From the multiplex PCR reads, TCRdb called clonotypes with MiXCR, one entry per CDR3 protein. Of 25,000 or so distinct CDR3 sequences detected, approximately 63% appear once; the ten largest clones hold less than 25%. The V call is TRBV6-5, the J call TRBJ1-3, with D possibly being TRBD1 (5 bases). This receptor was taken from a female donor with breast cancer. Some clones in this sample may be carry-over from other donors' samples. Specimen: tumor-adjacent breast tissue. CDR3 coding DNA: TGTGCCAGCAGTTACGTTTTGGGGGCTGGAAACACCATATATTTT. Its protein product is CASSYVLGAGNTIYF.